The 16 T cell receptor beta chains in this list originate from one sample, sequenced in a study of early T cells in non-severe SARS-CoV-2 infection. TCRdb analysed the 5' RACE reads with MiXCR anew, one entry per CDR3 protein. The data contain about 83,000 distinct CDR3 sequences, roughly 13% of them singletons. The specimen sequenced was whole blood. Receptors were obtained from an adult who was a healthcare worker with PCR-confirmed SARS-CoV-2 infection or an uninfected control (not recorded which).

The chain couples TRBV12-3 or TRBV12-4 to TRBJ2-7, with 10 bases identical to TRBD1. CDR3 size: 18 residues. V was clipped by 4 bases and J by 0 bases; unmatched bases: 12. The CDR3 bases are TGTGCCAGCAGTTCCACCGGGACAGGGGCGACAGTCTCCTACGAGCAGTACTTC. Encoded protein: CASSSTGTGATVSYEQYF.

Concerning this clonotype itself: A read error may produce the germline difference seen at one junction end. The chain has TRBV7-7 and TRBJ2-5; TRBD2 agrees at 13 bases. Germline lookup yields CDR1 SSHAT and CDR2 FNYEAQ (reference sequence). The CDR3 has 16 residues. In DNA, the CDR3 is TGTGCTAGCAGCGCCGGACTAGCGGGGGACCAAGAGACCCAGTACTTC. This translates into CASSAGLAGDQETQYF.

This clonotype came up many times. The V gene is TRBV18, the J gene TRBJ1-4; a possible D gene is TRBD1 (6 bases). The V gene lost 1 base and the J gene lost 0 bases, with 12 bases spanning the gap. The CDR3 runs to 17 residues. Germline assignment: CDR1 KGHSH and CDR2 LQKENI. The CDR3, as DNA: TGTGCCAGCTCACCACGGGACATCACCACAACTAATGAAAAACTGTTTTTT. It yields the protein CASSPRDITTTNEKLFF.

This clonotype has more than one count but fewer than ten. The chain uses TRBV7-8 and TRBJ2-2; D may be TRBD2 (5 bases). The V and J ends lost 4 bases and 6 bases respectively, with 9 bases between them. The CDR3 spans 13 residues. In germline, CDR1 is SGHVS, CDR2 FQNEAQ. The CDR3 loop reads CASSSTRSGELFF. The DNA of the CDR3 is TGTGCCAGCAGCTCCACTAGATCCGGGGAGCTGTTTTTT.

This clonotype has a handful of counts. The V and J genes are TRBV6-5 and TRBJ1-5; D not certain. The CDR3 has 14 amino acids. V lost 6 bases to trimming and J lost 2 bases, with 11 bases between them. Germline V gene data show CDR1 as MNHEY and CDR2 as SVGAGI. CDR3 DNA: TGTGCCAGCAGATTTCGCCGGGGCAATCAGCCCCAGCATTTT. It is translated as CASRFRRGNQPQHF.

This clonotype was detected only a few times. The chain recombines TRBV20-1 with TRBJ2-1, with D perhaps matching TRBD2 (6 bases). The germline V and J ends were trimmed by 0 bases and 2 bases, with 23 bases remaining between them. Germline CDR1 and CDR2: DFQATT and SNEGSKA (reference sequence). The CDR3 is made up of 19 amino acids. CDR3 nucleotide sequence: TGCAGTGCTAGAGAGACCTTTAGTGGGAGGCGTCGAACCTACAATGAGCAGTTCTTC. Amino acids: CSARETFSGRRRTYNEQFF.

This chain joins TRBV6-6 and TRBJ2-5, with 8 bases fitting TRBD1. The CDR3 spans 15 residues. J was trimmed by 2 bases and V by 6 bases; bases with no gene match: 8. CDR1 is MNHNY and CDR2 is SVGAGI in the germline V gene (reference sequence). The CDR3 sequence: CASRGAGTGQETQYF. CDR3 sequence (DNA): TGTGCCAGCAGGGGCGCCGGGACAGGTCAAGAGACCCAGTACTTC.

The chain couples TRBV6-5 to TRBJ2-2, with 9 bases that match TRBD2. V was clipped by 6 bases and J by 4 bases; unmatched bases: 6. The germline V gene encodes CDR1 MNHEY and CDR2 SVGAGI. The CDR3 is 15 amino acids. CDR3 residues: CASRRSGSVTGELFF. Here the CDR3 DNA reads TGTGCCAGCAGACGTAGCGGGAGTGTCACCGGGGAGCTGTTTTTT.

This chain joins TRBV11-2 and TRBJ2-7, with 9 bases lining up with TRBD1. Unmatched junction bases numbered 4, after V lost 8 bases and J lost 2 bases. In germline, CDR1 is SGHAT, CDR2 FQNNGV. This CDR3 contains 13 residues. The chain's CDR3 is CASAWDRAYEQYF. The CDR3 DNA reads TGTGCCAGCGCCTGGGACAGGGCCTACGAGCAGTACTTC.

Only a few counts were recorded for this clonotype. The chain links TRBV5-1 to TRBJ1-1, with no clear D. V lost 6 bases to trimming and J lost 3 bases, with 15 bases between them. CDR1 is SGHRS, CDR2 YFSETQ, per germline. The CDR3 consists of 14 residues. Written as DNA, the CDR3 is TGCGCCAGCATGGCCCTTTTCGGGGACACTGAAGCTTTCTTT. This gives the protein CASMALFGDTEAFF.

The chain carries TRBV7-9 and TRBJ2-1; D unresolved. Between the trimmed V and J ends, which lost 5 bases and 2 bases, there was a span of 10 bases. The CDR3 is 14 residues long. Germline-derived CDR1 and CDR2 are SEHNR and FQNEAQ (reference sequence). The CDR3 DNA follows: TGTGCCAGCAGCGTGGGCGGAGCCTACAATGAGCAGTTCTTC. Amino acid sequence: CASSVGGAYNEQFF.

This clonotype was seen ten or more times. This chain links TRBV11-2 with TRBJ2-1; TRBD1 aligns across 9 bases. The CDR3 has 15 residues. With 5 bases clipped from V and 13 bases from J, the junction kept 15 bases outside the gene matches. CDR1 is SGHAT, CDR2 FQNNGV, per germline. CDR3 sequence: CASSVGQGLIGLQFF. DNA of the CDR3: TGTGCCAGCAGCGTCGGACAGGGGCTCATCGGCCTCCAGTTCTTC.

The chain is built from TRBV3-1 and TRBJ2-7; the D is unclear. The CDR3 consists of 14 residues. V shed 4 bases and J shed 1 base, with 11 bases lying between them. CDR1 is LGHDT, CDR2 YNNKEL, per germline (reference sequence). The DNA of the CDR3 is TGTGCCAGCAGCCCGCCCGGATCTTCCTACGAGCAGTACTTC. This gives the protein CASSPPGSSYEQYF.

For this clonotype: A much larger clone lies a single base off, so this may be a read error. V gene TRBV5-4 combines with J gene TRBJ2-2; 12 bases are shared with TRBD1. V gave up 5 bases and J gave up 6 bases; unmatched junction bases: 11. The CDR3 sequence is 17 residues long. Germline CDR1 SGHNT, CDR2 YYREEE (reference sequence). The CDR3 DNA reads TGTGCCAGCAGTCTCGCTCCGGGACAGGGGGCGCCCGGGGAGCTGTTTTTT. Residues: CASSLAPGQGAPGELFF.

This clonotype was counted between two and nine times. For the CDR3, the DNA is TGCGCCAGCAGCTTCCAAAGGACAGTCCGAGAGACCCAGTACTTC. Its protein is CASSFQRTVRETQYF. The V gene is TRBV5-1, the J gene TRBJ2-5; D is possibly TRBD1 (6 bases). The CDR3 loop spans 15 amino acids. Germline assignment: CDR1 SGHRS and CDR2 YFSETQ. V was shortened by 2 bases and J by 4 bases, with 15 bases between the two germline ends. Full variable domain (rest looked up from reference TRBV5-1 and TRBJ2-5): KAGVTQTPRYLIKTRGQQVTLSCSPISGHRSVSWYQQTPGQGLQFLFEYFSETQRNKGNFPGRFSGRQFSNSRSEMNVSTLELGDSALYLCASSFQRTVRETQYFGPGTRLLVL.

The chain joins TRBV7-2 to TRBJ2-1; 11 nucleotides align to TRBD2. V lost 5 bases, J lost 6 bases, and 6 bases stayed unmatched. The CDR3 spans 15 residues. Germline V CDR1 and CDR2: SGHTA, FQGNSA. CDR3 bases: TGTGCCAGCAGCCGTAGCGGGAGGGCCTCCAATGAGCAGTTCTTC. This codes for CASSRSGRASNEQFF.